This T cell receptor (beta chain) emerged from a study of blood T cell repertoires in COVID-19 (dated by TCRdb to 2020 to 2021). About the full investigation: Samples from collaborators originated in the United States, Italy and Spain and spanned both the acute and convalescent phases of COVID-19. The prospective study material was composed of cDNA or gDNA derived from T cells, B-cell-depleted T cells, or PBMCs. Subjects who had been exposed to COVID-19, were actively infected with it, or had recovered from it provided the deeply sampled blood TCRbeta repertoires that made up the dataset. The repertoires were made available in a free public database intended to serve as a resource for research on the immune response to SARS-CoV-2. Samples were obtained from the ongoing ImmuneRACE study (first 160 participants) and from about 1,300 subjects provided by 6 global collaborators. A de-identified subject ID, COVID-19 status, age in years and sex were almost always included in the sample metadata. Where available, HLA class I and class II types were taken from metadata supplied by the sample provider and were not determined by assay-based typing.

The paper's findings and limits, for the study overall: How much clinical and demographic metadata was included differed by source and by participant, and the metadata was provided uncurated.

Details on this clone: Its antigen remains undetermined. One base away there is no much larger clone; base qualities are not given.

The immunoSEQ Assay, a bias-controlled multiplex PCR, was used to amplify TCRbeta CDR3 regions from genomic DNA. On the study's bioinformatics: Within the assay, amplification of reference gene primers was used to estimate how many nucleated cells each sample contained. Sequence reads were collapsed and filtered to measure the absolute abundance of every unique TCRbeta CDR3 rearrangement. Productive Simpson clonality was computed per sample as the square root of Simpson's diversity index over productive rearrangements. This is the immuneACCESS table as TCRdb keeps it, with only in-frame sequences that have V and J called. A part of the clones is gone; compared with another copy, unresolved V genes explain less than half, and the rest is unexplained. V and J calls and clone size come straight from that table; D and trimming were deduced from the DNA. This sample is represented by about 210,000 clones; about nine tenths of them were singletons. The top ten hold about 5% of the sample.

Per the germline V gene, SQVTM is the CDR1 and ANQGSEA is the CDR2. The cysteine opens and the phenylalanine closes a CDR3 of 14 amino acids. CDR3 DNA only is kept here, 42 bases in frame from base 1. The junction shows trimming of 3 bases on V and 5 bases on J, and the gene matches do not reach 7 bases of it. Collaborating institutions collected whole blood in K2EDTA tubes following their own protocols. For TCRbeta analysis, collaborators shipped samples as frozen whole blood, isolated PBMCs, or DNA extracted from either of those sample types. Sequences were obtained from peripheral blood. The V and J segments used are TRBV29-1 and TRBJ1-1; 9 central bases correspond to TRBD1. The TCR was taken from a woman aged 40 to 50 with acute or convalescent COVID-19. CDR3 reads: CSVDQTGGKTEAFF. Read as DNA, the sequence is TGCAGCGTTGACCAAACAGGGGGCAAGACTGAAGCTTTCTTT.